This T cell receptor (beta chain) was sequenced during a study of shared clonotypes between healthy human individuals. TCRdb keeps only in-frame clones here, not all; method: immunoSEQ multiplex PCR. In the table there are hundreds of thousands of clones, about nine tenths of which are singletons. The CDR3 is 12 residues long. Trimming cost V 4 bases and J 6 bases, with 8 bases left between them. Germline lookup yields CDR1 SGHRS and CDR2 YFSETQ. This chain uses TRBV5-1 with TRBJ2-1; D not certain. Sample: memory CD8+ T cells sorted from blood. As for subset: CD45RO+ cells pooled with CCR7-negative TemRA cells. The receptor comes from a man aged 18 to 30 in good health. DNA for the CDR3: TGCGCCAGCAGCCGACCTAGCAATGAGCAGTTCTTC. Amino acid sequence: CASSRPSNEQFF.